These 26 T cell receptor beta chains came from one sample sequenced in a study of T cells in women clearing cervical HPV infection (dated by TCRdb to between 2017 and 2018). Libraries were made using the immunoSEQ multiplex PCR assay. TCRdb carries this immuneACCESS record with in-frame sequences only. Its versions omit some clonotypes, under half of them owing to an unresolved V gene in the studies checked, with the rest unexplained. This sample's listing comprises 25,000 to 35,000 clones. The ten largest make up more than 7% of the sample. Sequenced sample: blood buffy coat. These receptors were taken from a woman aged 18 to 75 with a cervical HPV16 infection that either progressed to CIN3+ or cleared (not recorded which).

Of note for this clone: The read terminates 3 residues ahead of where the CDR3 ends, so the germline J gene completes it. The chain recombines TRBV11-3 with TRBJ2-2; TRBD1 matches at 9 bases. The V segment lost 5 bases and the J segment 5 bases; nucleotides outside the gene matches: 6. Per the germline V gene, CDR1 is SGHNT and CDR2 is YENEEA. This CDR3 region has 15 residues. The CDR3 is CASSQGQGLTGELFF. CDR3 DNA, as far as it was read: TGTGCCAGCAGCCAGGGACAGGGTTTGACCGGGGAG. Looking up the rest from reference TRBV11-3 and TRBJ2-2 gives the full variable domain: EAGVVQSPRYKIIEKKQPVAFWCNPISGHNTLYWYLQNLGQGPELLIRYENEEAVDDSQLPKDRFSAERLKGVDSTLKIQPAELGDSAVYLCASSQGQGLTGELFFGEGSRLTVL.

A word on this clone: The CDR3 end falls 3 residues outside the read, so it is completed with the germline J gene. The chain has TRBV7-9 and TRBJ1-1, with D possibly TRBD1 on 5 matching bases. Germline CDR1 reads SEHNR; CDR2 reads FQNEAQ (reference sequence). The CDR3 is made up of 11 amino acids. Trimming left V 8 bases short and J 6 bases short, with 10 bases between. The CDR3 region is CASLSGPEAFF. The sequenced part of the CDR3 DNA is TGTGCCAGCCTCTCAGGGCCTGAA.

The CDR3 spells CSAIRSYGLAAETQYF. The covered CDR3 bases are TGCAGTGCTATCCGAAGCTATGGACTAGCGGCGGAGACC. The chain carries TRBV20-1 and TRBJ2-5, with 10 nucleotides matching TRBD2. The read is 3 residues too short to cover the CDR3 end, so that end is filled in from the germline J gene. CDR3 length: 16 residues. The V segment lost 4 bases and the J segment 5 bases; nucleotides outside the gene matches: 13. Germline CDR1 and CDR2: DFQATT and SNEGSKA (reference sequence).

Of note for this clone: With the read ending 3 residues before the CDR3 end, the germline J gene is used to fill in that end. This chain connects TRBV19 to TRBJ1-2; D uncertain. Germline V gene lookup returns CDR1 LNHDA and CDR2 SQIVND (reference sequence). The CDR3 has 14 amino acids. The sequenced part of the CDR3 DNA is TGTGCCAGCAAGAATAGCGGAGGGCCCTACGAC. Its translation is CASKNSGGPYD. The complete CDR3 protein is CASKNSGGPYDYTF. Together with reference TRBV19 and TRBJ1-2, the CDR3 gives the full variable domain: DGGITQSPKYLFRKEGQNVTLSCEQNLNHDAMYWYRQDPGQGLRLIYYSQIVNDFQKGDIAEGYSVSREKKESFPLTVTSAQKNPTAFYLCASKNSGGPYDYTFGSGTRLTVV.

As to this clone: The CDR3 end falls 3 residues outside the read, so it is completed with the germline J gene. The V and J genes are TRBV5-6 and TRBJ1-4; TRBD1 matches at 9 bases. The CDR3 consists of 14 residues. With V trimmed by 2 bases and J by 7 bases, 3 bases remained unmatched. CDR1 and CDR2 from the germline V gene are SGHDT and YYEEEE. The CDR3 bases that were read are TGTGCCAGCAGCTTAGGGACAGGGCCTGAAAAA. It codes for CASSLGTGPEK. The entire CDR3 is CASSLGTGPEKLFF.

As concerns this clone: The CDR3 is cut off 3 residues early in the read; its end comes from the germline J gene. The chain is built from TRBV2 and TRBJ2-3, with D perhaps TRBD2 (5 bases). Looked up from germline, CDR1 is SNHLY and CDR2 is FYNNEI. The CDR3 spans 15 residues. V was trimmed by 8 bases and J by 0 bases, leaving 15 bases between them. The CDR3: CASAAPDLSTDTQYF. Partial CDR3 DNA: TGTGCCAGCGCCGCCCCGGACTTAAGCACAGATACG. Complete variable domain (other parts from reference TRBV2 and TRBJ2-3): EPEVTQTPSHQVTQMGQEVILRCVPISNHLYFYWYRQILGQKVEFLVSFYNNEISEKSEIFDDQFSVERPDGSNFTLKIRSTKLEDSAMYFCASAAPDLSTDTQYFGPGTRLTVL.

Remarks on this clone: The read ends 3 residues early relative to the CDR3; the germline J gene fills the gap. The chain couples TRBV5-1 to TRBJ2-1, with TRBD2 matching over 7 bases. Trimming took 5 bases from V and 7 from J; bases not matched to a gene: 9. This CDR3 region has 14 residues. Per the germline V gene, CDR1 is SGHRS and CDR2 is YFSETQ. CDR3 bases read: TGCGCCAGCAGTTCCAGCGGGACCCCAAATGAG. As protein: CASSSSGTPNE. The CDR3 in full is CASSSSGTPNEQFF.

Frequency places this clone as medium-sized. The read terminates 3 residues before the CDR3 end, so the remaining end is supplied by the germline J gene. The genes are TRBV30 and TRBJ2-1; TRBD1 matches 7 bases. Germline V CDR1 and CDR2: GTSNPN, SVGIG (reference sequence). CDR3 size: 11 residues. J lost 5 bases, V lost 6 bases, and 1 base had no gene match. CDR3 sequence: CACDRDNEQFF. The sequenced CDR3 bases are TGTGCCTGCGACAGGGACAATGAG.

In the case of this clone: The read ends 3 residues shy of where the CDR3 ends; the end is completed using the germline J gene. V is TRBV19 and J is TRBJ1-1; the match to TRBD1 covers 7 bases. This CDR3 contains 17 residues. Trimming removed 5 bases from V and 0 bases from J; junction bases left unmatched: 12. Germline loops: CDR1 LNHDA, CDR2 SQIVND (reference sequence). CDR3 residues: CASSPTGERILNTEAFF. CDR3 DNA (partial): TGTGCCAGTAGTCCCACAGGGGAGAGAATATTGAACACTGAA.

About this clone itself: The read terminates 3 residues ahead of where the CDR3 ends, so the germline J gene completes it. The chain joins TRBV23-1 to TRBJ1-2; 8 nucleotides match TRBD1. TRBV23-1 is annotated as an ORF whose role is uncertain. Trimming removed 2 bases from V and 5 bases from J; junction bases left unmatched: 10. The CDR3 has 16 residues. CDR3 protein: CASSQPGDRSPYGYTF. The sequenced CDR3 bases are TGCGCCAGCAGTCAACCGGGGGACAGGTCTCCTTATGGC.

A remark on this clone: The read is 3 residues too short to cover the CDR3 end, so that end is filled in from the germline J gene. This chain joins TRBV2 and TRBJ1-1; 12 positions agree with TRBD1. Germline CDR1 is SNHLY and CDR2 is FYNNEI. The CDR3 contains 16 residues. The trim removed 3 bases at V and 4 bases at J, leaving 6 bases unmatched. The DNA read from the CDR3 is TGTGCCAGCAGTGAGGGGACAGGGGGCGCAAGCACTGAA. Its protein product is CASSEGTGGASTE. The CDR3, in full, reads CASSEGTGGASTEAFF.

About this clone itself: The read ends 3 residues before the CDR3 terminus; that terminus is restored from the germline J gene. V usage is TRBV5-6 and J usage is TRBJ2-7; D gene unclear. Germline loops: CDR1 SGHDT, CDR2 YYEEEE. Trimming stripped 0 bases from V and 1 base from J, with 5 bases between. This CDR3 has 13 residues. The sequenced part of the CDR3 DNA is TGTGCCAGCAGCTTGGATCCTTCCTACGAG. Its protein is CASSLDPSYE. The CDR3 in its entirety is CASSLDPSYEQYF.

Worth noting for this clone: The read falls 3 residues short of the CDR3 end, and the missing part is taken from the germline J gene. The rearrangement joins TRBV12-3 or TRBV12-4 to TRBJ2-3, with TRBD2 identical over 10 bases. The CDR3 is made up of 14 amino acids. Losses at the gene ends were 9 bases for V and 3 bases for J; bases not matched to a gene: 6. This CDR3 reads CASRLAGETDTQYF. The covered CDR3 bases are TGTGCCAGTCGCCTAGCGGGAGAGACAGATACG.

Points on this clone: The read finishes 3 residues shy of the CDR3 end, and the germline J gene is used to complete it. The chain links TRBV20-1 to TRBJ1-2; 10 nucleotides align to TRBD1. Germline V CDR1 and CDR2: DFQATT, SNEGSKA (reference sequence). With 2 bases clipped from V and 6 bases from J, the junction kept 9 bases outside the gene matches. The CDR3 is made up of 15 amino acids. The sequenced part of the CDR3 DNA is TGCAGTGCTAGACGCTACGGGACAGGGGAGGATGGC. Protein sequence: CSARRYGTGEDG. The full CDR3 sequence reads CSARRYGTGEDGYTF.

On this clone itself: The missing CDR3 end, 3 residues past where the read stops, is filled in from the germline J gene. This chain connects TRBV20-1 to TRBJ2-7; 11 bases match TRBD1. V dropped 6 bases and J dropped 6; count of bases not matched to a gene: 10. The germline V gene encodes CDR1 DFQATT and CDR2 SNEGSKA (reference sequence). This CDR3 contains 14 residues. CDR3 bases read: TGCAGTGCGGGTAGGACAGGGGGCTATCGCGAG. Protein sequence: CSAGRTGGYRE. The CDR3 reads in full as CSAGRTGGYREQYF.

For this clone: The read gets to within 3 residues of the CDR3 end, and the germline J gene fills in the rest. This rearrangement joins TRBV19 to TRBJ2-7; 12 bases match TRBD2. Germline V gene data show CDR1 as LNHDA and CDR2 as SQIVND (reference sequence). Losses at the gene ends were 3 bases for V and 2 bases for J; bases not matched to a gene: 2. The CDR3 length is 15 residues. CDR3 loop: CASSIGLAGTYEQYF. The CDR3 bases that were read are TGTGCCAGTAGTATCGGACTAGCGGGGACCTACGAG.

To note about this clone: The read falls 3 residues short of the CDR3 end, and the missing part is taken from the germline J gene. The chain couples TRBV5-5 to TRBJ1-5, with D maybe TRBD1 (6 bases). Germline CDR1 reads SGHKS; CDR2 reads YYEKEE (reference sequence). V shed 1 base and J shed 7 bases, with 12 bases lying between them. The CDR3 has 14 residues. The CDR3 is CASSLKGEGQPQHF. CDR3 bases read: TGTGCCAGCAGCTTGAAGGGGGAAGGACAGCCC.

On this clone itself: From the germline J gene comes the end of the CDR3, since the read stops 3 residues before it. This chain links TRBV2 with TRBJ1-2; TRBD1 might be the D (5 bases). Trimming removed 8 bases at V and 2 bases at J, with 15 bases between. CDR3 length equals 14 residues. CDR1 and CDR2 from the germline V gene are SNHLY and FYNNEI. The CDR3 sequence: CASGKDRFNYGYTF. The CDR3 DNA, read in part, is TGTGCCAGCGGGAAAGACAGATTCAACTATGGC.

As to this clone: The CDR3 is cut off 3 residues early in the read; its end comes from the germline J gene. V is TRBV9 and J is TRBJ1-3; 7 nucleotides align to TRBD1. CDR1 and CDR2 (germline): SGDLS, YYNGEE. The trim removed 3 bases at V and 0 bases at J, leaving 0 bases unmatched. The CDR3 has 14 residues. The CDR3 DNA, read in part, is TGTGCCAGCAGCGCAGGGGGCTCTGGAAACACC. Translation gives CASSAGGSGNT. The full CDR3 sequence reads CASSAGGSGNTIYF.

As to this clone: The read terminates 3 residues ahead of where the CDR3 ends, so the germline J gene completes it. The chain links TRBV20-1 to TRBJ2-7, with TRBD2 as a possible D gene (6 bases). Germline assignment: CDR1 DFQATT and CDR2 SNEGSKA (reference sequence). V gave up 2 bases and J gave up 0 bases, with 14 bases separating them. The CDR3 runs 15 residues. The sequenced part of the CDR3 DNA is TGCAGTGCTAGATCAAGCGGGCTGGCCTCCTACGAG. Its translation: CSARSSGLASYE. The CDR3 as a whole reads CSARSSGLASYEQYF.

Comments on this clone: The sequence runs out 3 residues before the end of the CDR3; the remainder is reconstructed from the germline J gene. This chain joins TRBV19 and TRBJ2-1, with 8 bases matching TRBD2. Germline V gene sequence: CDR1 LNHDA, CDR2 SQIVND (reference sequence). This CDR3 comprises 14 residues. V dropped 10 bases and J dropped 9; count of bases not matched to a gene: 14. The CDR3 here is CATKAGALWGEQFF. The sequenced CDR3 bases are TGTGCCACAAAAGCGGGGGCTTTGTGGGGTGAG.

Notes on this clone: The read ends 3 residues shy of where the CDR3 ends; the end is completed using the germline J gene. The sample contains more than one DNA sequence encoding this CDR3. The chain carries TRBV10-3 and TRBJ1-1; D is perhaps TRBD1 (6 bases). The CDR3 covers 12 residues. Germline assignment: CDR1 ENHRY and CDR2 SYGVKD. The germline V and J ends were trimmed by 6 bases and 5 bases, with 10 bases remaining between them. The CDR3 reads CAISGQGTEAFF. The CDR3 bases that were read are TGTGCCATCAGCGGTCAGGGGACTGAA.

Note on this clone: The read comes to an end 3 residues before the CDR3 does, leaving the germline J gene to fill in the end. The chain recombines TRBV7-6 with TRBJ2-1; 7 bases fit TRBD2. Germline assignment: CDR1 SGHVS and CDR2 FNYEAQ. The CDR3 is made up of 15 amino acids. Trimming cost V 1 base and J 7 bases; bases outside gene matches: 7. The CDR3 sequence is CASSLEGGEWNEQFF. Partial CDR3 DNA: TGTGCCAGCAGCTTAGAGGGAGGGGAGTGGAATGAG.

Incomplete CDR3 DNA: TGTGCCAGTAACCCCCGGGACTTCAATGGC. Translation: CASNPRDFNG. The complete CDR3 protein is CASNPRDFNGYTF. The V and J genes are TRBV19 and TRBJ1-2, with D possibly TRBD1 on 5 matching bases. The missing CDR3 end, 3 residues past where the read stops, is filled in from the germline J gene. V lost 7 bases to trimming and J lost 6 bases, with 15 bases between them. Germline lookup yields CDR1 LNHDA and CDR2 SQIVND (reference sequence). The CDR3 runs to 13 residues.

A word on this clone: The DNA ends 3 residues before the CDR3 does, and the rest of the CDR3 is filled in from the germline J gene. This chain uses TRBV3-1 (or the pseudogene TRBV3-2) with TRBJ2-5, with TRBD2 matching 9 bases. Losses at the gene ends were 1 base for V and 3 bases for J; bases not matched to a gene: 3. Germline V gene sequence: CDR1 LGHDT, CDR2 YNNKEL (reference sequence). This CDR3 contains 15 residues. CDR3 in amino acids: CASSQGSGSEETQYF. The sequenced part of the CDR3 DNA is TGTGCCAGCAGCCAAGGTAGCGGGAGTGAAGAGACC.

Concerning this clone: Read coverage stops 3 residues before the CDR3 terminus; the germline J gene supplies the remainder. This chain joins TRBV2 and TRBJ1-4; 7 bases fit TRBD1. This CDR3 has 15 amino acids. CDR1 and CDR2 from the germline V gene are SNHLY and FYNNEI. The V gene end was trimmed by 6 bases and the J gene end by 5 bases; junction bases not matched to a gene: 9. The covered CDR3 bases are TGTGCCAGCAGACCAACGACAGGGAAAAATGAAAAA. Amino acids: CASRPTTGKNEK. Given in full, the CDR3 is CASRPTTGKNEKLFF.